Following are 10 T cell receptor beta chains from one sample sequenced in a study of T cell responses to AZD1222 COVID-19 vaccine. Only in-frame clones appear in the TCRdb table, and some are missing; sequencing was by immunoSEQ multiplex PCR. The sample holds under 200,000 clones; approximately 94% are singletons and the top ten take about 4%. The sample consisted of peripheral blood, taken 28 days after the second dose of the MenACWY control vaccine. Receptors originate from an adult who received the MenACWY meningococcal vaccine as a control.

V is TRBV7-2 and J is TRBJ2-5; 7 positions match TRBD2. The CDR3 runs 16 residues. Germline V gene data show CDR1 as SGHTA and CDR2 as FQGNSA. The V gene end was trimmed by 2 bases and the J gene end by 2 bases; junction bases not matched to a gene: 8. CDR3 sequence reads: CASSLMGGSTQETQYF. The CDR3 DNA reads as TGTGCCAGCAGCTTAATGGGCGGGAGCACACAAGAGACCCAGTACTTC.

The chain has TRBV4-3 and TRBJ2-7; D is undetermined. The V and J ends lost 0 bases and 4 bases respectively, with 4 bases between them. The germline V gene encodes CDR1 LGHNA and CDR2 YSLEER. CDR3 length: 12 amino acids. In DNA form, the CDR3 reads TGCGCCAGCAGCCAAGACGGATACGAGCAGTACTTC. Residues: CASSQDGYEQYF.

This chain joins TRBV6-2 or TRBV6-3 and TRBJ1-1, with a tentative D call TRBD1 (5 bases). Trimming left V 2 bases short and J 1 base short, with 14 bases between. The CDR3 contains 16 residues. The germline CDR1 and CDR2 sequences are MNHEY and SVGEGT. In nucleotides, the CDR3 is TGTGCCAGCAGTTACGCATTTGACAGCCAGAACACTGAAGCTTTCTTT. Translation: CASSYAFDSQNTEAFF.

The chain couples TRBV28 to TRBJ1-1, with D tentatively TRBD1 (6 bases). Germline CDR1 and CDR2: MDHEN and SYDVKM. V was clipped by 5 bases and J by 4 bases, with 14 bases between them. The CDR3 consists of 14 residues. CDR3 protein: CASSPHLGATEAFF. CDR3 nucleotide sequence: TGTGCCAGCAGTCCACACCTGGGGGCCACTGAAGCTTTCTTT.

The rearrangement joins TRBV28 to TRBJ1-6; D is undetermined. V was clipped by 7 bases and J by 0 bases, with 7 bases between them. This CDR3 has 14 residues. CDR1 and CDR2 (germline): MDHEN, SYDVKM. In DNA form, the CDR3 reads TGTGCCAGCATCGAGACCTCCTATAATTCACCCCTCCACTTT. This gives the protein CASIETSYNSPLHF.

The chain couples TRBV27 to TRBJ1-5; TRBD1 matches at 10 bases. The germline V gene has CDR1 MNHEY and CDR2 SMNVEV (reference sequence). The CDR3 has 15 residues. V was clipped by 6 bases and J by 6 bases; unmatched bases: 8. This chain's CDR3 is CASRPDRGRGQPQHF. The DNA for the CDR3 is TGTGCCAGCAGGCCCGACAGGGGGCGCGGTCAGCCCCAGCATTTT.

This chain links TRBV15 with TRBJ1-2; D is unresolved. V was trimmed by 0 bases and J by 2 bases, leaving 7 bases between them. The germline gives CDR1 LNHNV, CDR2 YYDKDF (reference sequence). The CDR3 is made up of 14 amino acids. The CDR3 region has the DNA TGTGCCACCAGCAGAGAGGCGAAAAACTATGGCTACACCTTC. It codes for CATSREAKNYGYTF.

The rearrangement joins TRBV12-5 to TRBJ2-5; TRBD1 matches 12 bases. CDR3 size: 15 residues. Germline CDR1 LGHNT, CDR2 FRNRAP. V lost 1 base and J lost 4; bases outside the gene matches: 1. As DNA, the CDR3 is TGTGCTAGTGGTTTGGGGGACAGGGGGCGAGAGACCCAGTACTTC. As protein: CASGLGDRGRETQYF.

The gene calls are TRBV7-3 and TRBJ2-7, with 12 positions matching TRBD2. Germline V lookup: CDR1 SGHTA, CDR2 FQGTGA. The length of the CDR3 is 16 residues. V was clipped by 0 bases and J by 7 bases; unmatched bases: 7. The CDR3: CASSLTSTSGSEEQYF. The CDR3 DNA sequence: TGTGCCAGCAGCTTAACGTCGACTAGCGGGAGTGAAGAGCAGTACTTC.

The chain combines TRBV5-1 with TRBJ1-1, with D possibly TRBD1 on 5 matching bases. The CDR3 has 14 amino acids. With 0 bases removed from V and 11 bases from J, the gap between germline ends came to 17 bases. Per the germline V gene, CDR1 is SGHRS and CDR2 is YFSETQ. The CDR3 sequence is CASSLGEGARVAFF. The CDR3 DNA reads TGCGCCAGCAGCTTGGGGGAAGGGGCCCGGGTGGCTTTCTTT.